The clone carrying this T cell receptor beta chain occurred many times. The data were taken from a study of Graves' ophthalmopathy and Graves' hyperthyroidism. RNA transcripts served as template for amplifying TCR beta CDR3 sequences. HTBI-primed first-round RT-PCR preceded second-round multiplex PCR. TCRdb reanalysed the multiplex PCR reads using MiXCR and keeps one entry per CDR3 protein. The table records 400,000 to 500,000 distinct CDR3 sequences, roughly 20% of them present only once. The CDR3 is 15 residues long. Trimming cost V 0 bases and J 5 bases, with 16 bases left between them. Germline V gene sequence: CDR1 DFQATT, CDR2 SNEGSKA (reference sequence).

Sequencing was carried out using peripheral blood. The receptor was isolated from a woman between 18 and 29 years old with stable Graves' hyperthyroidism. The rearrangement joins TRBV20-1 to TRBJ2-5; a weak D match, TRBD2 (5 bases). The CDR3 nucleotides are TGCAGTGCTAGAGATCCCTGGGCAGGCGGGGAGACCCAGTACTTC. Translating gives CSARDPWAGGETQYF.